A single sample gave rise to the 2 T cell receptor beta chains below, sequenced in a study of cytomegalovirus exposure and HLA in healthy donors. 13 Jbeta primers and 60 Vbeta primers were used for the PCR. Using immunoSEQ multiplex PCR, the repertoire was profiled, and TCRdb retains in-frame clones only, with some absent. The sample contains approximately 160,000 clones, roughly four fifths of which appear only once. Sequencing input: PBMCs. These receptors all stem from a woman aged 35 to 49 in good health and CMV-seronegative.

This clone was recorded once. V and J are TRBV27 and TRBJ2-7; no clear D gene. The germline V and J ends were trimmed by 6 bases and 3 bases, with 18 bases remaining between them. Germline CDR1 and CDR2: MNHEY and SMNVEV (reference sequence). This CDR3 has 15 residues. The CDR3 nucleotides are TGTGCCAGCAGACCCCTGGAGAGTAAACGCTACGAGCAGTACTTC. It codes for CASRPLESKRYEQYF.

In this sample, this clone turned up a few times. The rearrangement joins TRBV4-2 to TRBJ2-7, with 10 bases fitting TRBD2. The germline CDR1 and CDR2 sequences are LGHNA and YNFKEQ. The trim removed 4 bases at V and 3 bases at J, leaving 3 bases unmatched. The CDR3 loop spans 14 amino acids. The CDR3 nucleotides are TGTGCCAGCAGCCTACGGACTAGCGGCTACGAGCAGTACTTC. Translated: CASSLRTSGYEQYF.